Listed below are T cell receptor beta chains from one sample, sequenced in a study of blood T cell repertoires in COVID-19. Measured with immunoSEQ multiplex PCR; TCRdb has only the in-frame clones, and not every one. The data show 150,000 or so clones, more than 70% seen once. Input material: peripheral blood. The receptors shown here come from a man aged 55 to 70 with active or convalescent COVID-19. Each CDR3 is given without its conserved first and last residue. The D gene is left open where the match is weak.

>TRBV7-9|-|TRBJ2-5
ASSLVWSLRAQETQY
>TRBV28|-|TRBJ2-5
ASSLYAETQY
>TRBV28|TRBD2|TRBJ2-3
ASSLRGVGPLGDTQY
>TRBV10-2|TRBD1|TRBJ1-2
ASSDRTGSGYT
>TRBV28|TRBD2|TRBJ2-7
ASSRLAGGSYEQY
>TRBV28|TRBD1|TRBJ1-5
ASSFWDRGYSNQPQH
>TRBV11-2|-|TRBJ2-5
ASSLRGVYETQY
>TRBV14|-|TRBJ2-2
ASSQDTATGELF
>TRBV18|TRBD1|TRBJ1-2
ASSPRFGQGFGYT
>TRBV10-3|TRBD1|TRBJ1-1
AISEGQGYSTEAF
>TRBV18|-|TRBJ1-2
ASSPVLGRENYGYT
>TRBV29-1|-|TRBJ2-2
SVEVTGANTGELF
>TRBV21-1|-|TRBJ2-1
ASSRGRQGGYNEQF
>TRBV2|-|TRBJ2-7
ASSSGRTSYEQY
>TRBV4-1|-|TRBJ2-3
ASSQGTASADTQY
>TRBV2|-|TRBJ2-3
ASSVRENTDTQY
>TRBV7-8|-|TRBJ1-1
ASSLAGVGGAF
>TRBV12-3/TRBV12-4|TRBD1|TRBJ1-5
ASSGQGGQPQH
>TRBV10-3|-|TRBJ2-3
ATLEPGTDTQY
>TRBV28|TRBD1|TRBJ1-2
ASSLTDRVKFYGYT
>TRBV3-1/TRBV3-2|-|TRBJ2-7
ASSPREQGGEQY
>TRBV7-2|TRBD2|TRBJ2-1
ASSTRGTSGPNEQF
>TRBV27|TRBD1|TRBJ1-5
ATPDRGVQPQH
>TRBV19|TRBD1|TRBJ1-1
ASSIGLGTGTEAF
>TRBV27|-|TRBJ2-5
ASSFREQETQY
>TRBV28|TRBD1|TRBJ1-1
ASSPPTGVGTEAF
>TRBV28|-|TRBJ1-5
ASRPQGRGNQPQH
>TRBV2|-|TRBJ2-2
ASRGLSVHTGELF
>TRBV10-3|-|TRBJ1-6
AISESDGDSPLH
>TRBV19|TRBD1|TRBJ1-1
ASSPGLDRARF
>TRBV6-5|-|TRBJ1-3
AGRLGGSGNTIY
>TRBV6-5|TRBD2|TRBJ2-3
ASSYTLAGSTDTQY
>TRBV11-2|-|TRBJ1-2
ASRSSGGNYGYT
>TRBV7-9|-|TRBJ2-5
ASSLSATGETQY
>TRBV11-2|-|TRBJ2-4
ASSTDRENIQY
>TRBV5-1|-|TRBJ2-1
ASSRGLSNHNEQF
>TRBV7-9|-|TRBJ1-6
ASSLALTRSPLH
>TRBV12-3/TRBV12-4|-|TRBJ1-4
ASSTLLGEKLF
>TRBV29-1|TRBD1|TRBJ1-2
SVAHGTGGNYGYT
>TRBV4-3|-|TRBJ1-2
ASSQDPVAPGRVDYGYT
>TRBV7-9|-|TRBJ2-3
ASSGLPGQPSTDTQY
>TRBV27|TRBD1|TRBJ2-2
ASRVTGQAGNTGELF
>TRBV7-9|-|TRBJ2-1
ASSPRSMSSYNEQF
>TRBV6-2/TRBV6-3|-|TRBJ2-7
ASSAGQSYEQY
>TRBV2|-|TRBJ1-4
ASSRTVGATNEKLF
>TRBV29-1|-|TRBJ2-7
SVVYDSGSGEQY
>TRBV6-5|-|TRBJ2-7
ASSRDNYEQY
>TRBV7-9|TRBD1|TRBJ2-7
ASSFRDRGGYEQY
>TRBV3-1/TRBV3-2|-|TRBJ1-5
ASSQDSRGNQPQH
>TRBV12-3/TRBV12-4|TRBD1|TRBJ2-1
ASIRTGPTQF
>TRBV14|-|TRBJ2-5
ASSHRTQESQY
>TRBV12-5|-|TRBJ2-1
ASGLGRGRNEQF
>TRBV6-5|-|TRBJ1-2
AATGPVGDGYT
>TRBV20-1|TRBD2|TRBJ2-7
SASLAAGEQY
>TRBV28|-|TRBJ1-1
ASSRRGNFMNTEAF
>TRBV6-5|TRBD2|TRBJ2-3
ASSLGRELADTQY
>TRBV10-3|-|TRBJ1-2
AISSTWGGDGYT